This TCR beta chain is drawn from a study of OX40 agonist ivuxolimab in advanced cancers. The overall study: Partial responses were achieved by three patients, of whom one had hepatocellular carcinoma and two had cutaneous melanoma.

The sampling schedule covered blood at baseline, cycle 4 day 1, and cycle 7 day 1. Profiling relied on immunoSEQ multiplex PCR, and the TCRdb table lists in-frame clones only, not all of them. The sample holds 60,000 to 70,000 clones, about 81% seen once. Study-level results: The CD4+ and CD8+ T cells in the blood had expanded clonally by week 6 at 0.1 to 3.0 mg/kg.

V lost 0 bases and J lost 6, with 13 bases in between. Germline V gene lookup returns CDR1 SGHDT and CDR2 YYEEEE. This CDR3 region has 14 residues. This clone has a handful of counts. The antigen is undetermined. The J gene is TRBJ2-7, the V gene TRBV5-6; D perhaps matches TRBD1 (5 bases). Sequencing used CD4+ or CD8+ T cells sorted from blood, obtained in a trial of the OX40 agonist ivuxolimab. The receptor was derived from an adult with an advanced solid tumor such as melanoma, head and neck, liver or kidney cancer. CDR3 region: CASSLEQGRSEQYF. CDR3 nucleotide sequence: TGTGCCAGCAGCTTGGAGCAGGGAAGGAGCGAGCAGTACTTC.